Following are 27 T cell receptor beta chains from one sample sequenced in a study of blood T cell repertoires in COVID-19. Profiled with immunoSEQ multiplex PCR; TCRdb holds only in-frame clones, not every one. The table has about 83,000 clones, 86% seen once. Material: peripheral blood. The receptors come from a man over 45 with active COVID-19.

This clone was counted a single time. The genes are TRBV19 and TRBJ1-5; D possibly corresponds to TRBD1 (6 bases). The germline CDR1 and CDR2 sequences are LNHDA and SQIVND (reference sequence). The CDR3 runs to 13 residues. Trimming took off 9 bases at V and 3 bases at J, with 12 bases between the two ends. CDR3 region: CASLQGLNQPQHF. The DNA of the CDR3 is TGTGCCAGCCTTCAGGGGCTCAATCAGCCCCAGCATTTT.

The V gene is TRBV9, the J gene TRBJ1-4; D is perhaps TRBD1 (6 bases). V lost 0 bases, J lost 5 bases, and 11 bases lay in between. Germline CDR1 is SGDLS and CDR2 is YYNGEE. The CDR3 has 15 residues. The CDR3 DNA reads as TGTGCCAGCAGCGTAGCTACAGGGCAGAATGAAAAACTGTTTTTT. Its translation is CASSVATGQNEKLFF.

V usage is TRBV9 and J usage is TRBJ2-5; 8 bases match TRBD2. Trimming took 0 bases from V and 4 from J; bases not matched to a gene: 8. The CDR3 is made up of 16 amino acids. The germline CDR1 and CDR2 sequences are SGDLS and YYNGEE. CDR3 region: CASSVAWSGSGETQYF. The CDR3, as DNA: TGTGCCAGCAGCGTAGCTTGGAGCGGGAGTGGAGAGACCCAGTACTTC. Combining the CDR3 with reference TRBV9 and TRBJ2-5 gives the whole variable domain DSGVTQTPKHLITATGQRVTLRCSPRSGDLSVYWYQQSLDQGLQFLIQYYNGEERAKGNILERFSAQQFPDLHSELNLSSLELGDSALYFCASSVAWSGSGETQYFGPGTRLLVL.

The CDR3 here is CASTRLLNTEAFF. The CDR3 DNA is TGTGCCAGCACGAGACTCCTGAACACTGAAGCTTTCTTT. The V and J genes are TRBV7-8 and TRBJ1-1; D remains ambiguous. Germline lookup yields CDR1 SGHVS and CDR2 FQNEAQ. V shed 7 bases and J shed 0 bases, with 9 bases lying between them. CDR3 length: 13 residues.

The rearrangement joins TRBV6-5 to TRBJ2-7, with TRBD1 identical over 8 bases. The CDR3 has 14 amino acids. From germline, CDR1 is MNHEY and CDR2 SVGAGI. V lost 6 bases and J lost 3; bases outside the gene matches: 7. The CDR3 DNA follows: TGTGCCAGCAGGACGACAGGGGCAGGCTACGAGCAGTACTTC. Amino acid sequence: CASRTTGAGYEQYF.

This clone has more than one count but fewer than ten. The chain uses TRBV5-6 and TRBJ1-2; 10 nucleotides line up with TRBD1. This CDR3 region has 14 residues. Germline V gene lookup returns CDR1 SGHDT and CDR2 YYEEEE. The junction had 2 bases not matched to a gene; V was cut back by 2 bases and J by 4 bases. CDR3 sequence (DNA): TGTGCCAGCAGCTTAGGGACAGGGGTCTATGGCTACACCTTC. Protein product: CASSLGTGVYGYTF.

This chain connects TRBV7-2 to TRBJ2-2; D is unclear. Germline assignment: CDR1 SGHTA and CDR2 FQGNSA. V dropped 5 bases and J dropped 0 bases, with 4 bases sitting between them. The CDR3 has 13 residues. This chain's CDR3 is CASSISNTGELFF. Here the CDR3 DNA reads TGTGCCAGCAGCATCTCGAACACCGGGGAGCTGTTTTTT.

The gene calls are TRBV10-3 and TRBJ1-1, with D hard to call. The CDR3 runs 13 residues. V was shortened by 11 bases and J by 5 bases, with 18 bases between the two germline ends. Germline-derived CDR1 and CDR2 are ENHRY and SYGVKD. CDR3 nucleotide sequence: TGTGCCTCTTCCGGGTCGTCGAAGACTGAAGCTTTCTTT. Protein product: CASSGSSKTEAFF.

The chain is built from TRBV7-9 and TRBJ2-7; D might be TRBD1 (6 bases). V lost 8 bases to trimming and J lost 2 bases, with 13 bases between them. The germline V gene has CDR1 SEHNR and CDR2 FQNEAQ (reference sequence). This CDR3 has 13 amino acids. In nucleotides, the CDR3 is TGTGCCAGCTCCCTGGGACAACCCTACGAGCAGTACTTC. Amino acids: CASSLGQPYEQYF.

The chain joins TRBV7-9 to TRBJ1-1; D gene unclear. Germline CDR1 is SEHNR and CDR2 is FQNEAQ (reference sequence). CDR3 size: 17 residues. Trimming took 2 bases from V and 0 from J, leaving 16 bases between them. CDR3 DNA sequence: TGTGCCAGCAGCTTAAGCGCGTCGGACTTCTTGAACACTGAAGCTTTCTTT. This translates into CASSLSASDFLNTEAFF. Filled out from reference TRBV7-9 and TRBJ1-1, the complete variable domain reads DTGVSQNPRHKITKRGQNVTFRCDPISEHNRLYWYRQTLGQGPEFLTYFQNEAQLEKSRLLSDRFSAERPKGSFSTLEIQRTEQGDSAMYLCASSLSASDFLNTEAFFGQGTRLTVV.

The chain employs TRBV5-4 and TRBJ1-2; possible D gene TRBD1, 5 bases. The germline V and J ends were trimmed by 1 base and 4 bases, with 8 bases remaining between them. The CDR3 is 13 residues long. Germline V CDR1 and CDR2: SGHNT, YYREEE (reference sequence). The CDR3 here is CASSLSGSYGYTF. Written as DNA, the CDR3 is TGTGCCAGCAGCTTGTCAGGGTCCTATGGCTACACCTTC.

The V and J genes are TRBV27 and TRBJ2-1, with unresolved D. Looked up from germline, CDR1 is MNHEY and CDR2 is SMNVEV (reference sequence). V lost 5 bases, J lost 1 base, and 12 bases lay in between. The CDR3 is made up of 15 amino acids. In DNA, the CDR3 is TGTGCCAGCAGTAGAAGCACCCTATCCTACAATGAGCAGTTCTTC. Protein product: CASSRSTLSYNEQFF.

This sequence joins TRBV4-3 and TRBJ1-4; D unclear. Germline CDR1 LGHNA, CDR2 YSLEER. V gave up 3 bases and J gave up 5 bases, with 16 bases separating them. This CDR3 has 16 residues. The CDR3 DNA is TGCGCCAGCAGCCACGCCGGGAATCTAAGAAATGAAAAACTGTTTTTT. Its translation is CASSHAGNLRNEKLFF.

The CDR3 DNA sequence: TGTGCCAGCAGTTTCGGACAGGGGGCGCATAACACTGAAGCTTTCTTT. Translated, it gives CASSFGQGAHNTEAFF. This chain joins TRBV6-2 or TRBV6-3 and TRBJ1-1; the match to TRBD1 covers 11 bases. Germline V CDR1 and CDR2: MNHEY, SVGEGT. With 4 bases clipped from V and 2 bases from J, the junction kept 6 bases outside the gene matches. The CDR3 spans 16 residues.

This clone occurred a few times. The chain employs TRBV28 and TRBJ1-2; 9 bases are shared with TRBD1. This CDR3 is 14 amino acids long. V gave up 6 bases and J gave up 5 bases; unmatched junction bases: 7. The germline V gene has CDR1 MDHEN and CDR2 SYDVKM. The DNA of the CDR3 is TGTGCCAGCAGGCAAGACGGGACAGGGTATGGCTACACCTTC. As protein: CASRQDGTGYGYTF.

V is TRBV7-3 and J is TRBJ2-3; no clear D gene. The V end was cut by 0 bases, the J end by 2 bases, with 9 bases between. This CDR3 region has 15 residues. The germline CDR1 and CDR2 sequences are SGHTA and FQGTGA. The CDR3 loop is CASSLTSVITDTQYF. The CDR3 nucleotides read TGTGCCAGCAGCTTAACGAGCGTTATCACAGATACGCAGTATTTT.

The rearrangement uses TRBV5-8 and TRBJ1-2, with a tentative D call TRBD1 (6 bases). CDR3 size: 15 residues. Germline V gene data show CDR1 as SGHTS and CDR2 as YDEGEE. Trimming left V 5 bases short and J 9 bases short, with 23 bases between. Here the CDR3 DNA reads TGTGCCAGCAGATCACAGGGTGTCTTGAGGGTGAGCTACACCTTC. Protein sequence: CASRSQGVLRVSYTF.

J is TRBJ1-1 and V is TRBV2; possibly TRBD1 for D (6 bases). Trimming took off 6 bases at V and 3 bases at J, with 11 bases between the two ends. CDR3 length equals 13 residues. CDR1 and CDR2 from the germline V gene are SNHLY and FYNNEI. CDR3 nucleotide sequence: TGTGCCAGCAGCCCCGGACAGTACACTGAAGCTTTCTTT. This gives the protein CASSPGQYTEAFF.

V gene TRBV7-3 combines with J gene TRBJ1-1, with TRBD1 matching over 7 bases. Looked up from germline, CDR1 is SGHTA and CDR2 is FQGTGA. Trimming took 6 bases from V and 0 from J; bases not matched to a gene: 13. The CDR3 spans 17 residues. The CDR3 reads CASRKIRDRKMNTEAFF. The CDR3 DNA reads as TGTGCCAGCAGGAAAATCCGGGACAGAAAAATGAACACTGAAGCTTTCTTT.

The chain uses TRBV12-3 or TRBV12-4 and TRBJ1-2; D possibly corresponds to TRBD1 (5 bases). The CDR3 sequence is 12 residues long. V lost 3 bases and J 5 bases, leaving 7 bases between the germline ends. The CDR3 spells CASSLAGYGYTF. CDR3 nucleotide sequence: TGTGCCAGCAGTTTGGCAGGGTATGGCTACACCTTC.

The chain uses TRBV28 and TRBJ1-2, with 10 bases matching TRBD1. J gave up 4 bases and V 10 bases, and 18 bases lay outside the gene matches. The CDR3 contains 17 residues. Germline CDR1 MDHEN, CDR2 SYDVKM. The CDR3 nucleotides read TGTGCCACCGTGCAGTCCGGGACAGGGGTTATCGTCTATGGCTACACCTTC. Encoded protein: CATVQSGTGVIVYGYTF.

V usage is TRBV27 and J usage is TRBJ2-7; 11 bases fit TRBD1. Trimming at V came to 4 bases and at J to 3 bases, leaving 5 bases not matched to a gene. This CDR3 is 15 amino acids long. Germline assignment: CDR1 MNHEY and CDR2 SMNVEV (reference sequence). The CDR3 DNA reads TGTGCCAGCAGTTCCCAGGGGACAGGGGGCTACGAGCAGTACTTC. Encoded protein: CASSSQGTGGYEQYF.

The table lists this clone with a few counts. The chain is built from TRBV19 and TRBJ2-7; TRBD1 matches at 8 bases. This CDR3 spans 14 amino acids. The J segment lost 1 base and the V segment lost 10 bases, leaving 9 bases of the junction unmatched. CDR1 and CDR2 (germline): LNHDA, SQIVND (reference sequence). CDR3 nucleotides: TGTGCCACTGCGTCGGGACAGGCGTCCTACGAGCAGTACTTC. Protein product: CATASGQASYEQYF.

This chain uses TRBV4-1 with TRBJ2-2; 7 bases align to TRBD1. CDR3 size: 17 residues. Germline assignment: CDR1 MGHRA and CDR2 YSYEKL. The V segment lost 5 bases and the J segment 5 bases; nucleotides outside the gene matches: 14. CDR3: CASSYDRVLSTTGELFF. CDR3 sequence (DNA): TGCGCCAGCAGCTATGACAGGGTATTGTCCACGACCGGGGAGCTGTTTTTT.

The CDR3 coding sequence is TGTGCCAGCAGTTTCCGGGACAGCCCCTACGAGCAGTACTTC. It translates to CASSFRDSPYEQYF. The rearrangement joins TRBV27 to TRBJ2-7; 7 bases map to TRBD1. Per germline, CDR1 MNHEY and CDR2 SMNVEV (reference sequence). V was pared by 3 bases and J by 2 bases, with 4 bases of the junction left unmatched. The CDR3 loop spans 14 amino acids.

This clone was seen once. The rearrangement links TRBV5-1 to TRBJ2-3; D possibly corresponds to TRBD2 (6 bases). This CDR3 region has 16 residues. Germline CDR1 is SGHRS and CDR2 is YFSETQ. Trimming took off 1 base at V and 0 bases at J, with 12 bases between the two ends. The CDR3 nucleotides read TGCGCCAGCAGCTTGATCGCGGGGCTGAGCACAGATACGCAGTATTTT. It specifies CASSLIAGLSTDTQYF.

The CDR3 protein is CASSESEGDYGYTF. The CDR3 DNA reads as TGTGCCAGCAGTGAATCCGAGGGAGACTATGGCTACACCTTC. The rearrangement links TRBV2 to TRBJ1-2, with D uncertain. This CDR3 has 14 amino acids. Trimming took 2 bases from V and 3 from J, leaving 10 bases between them. The V gene's germline CDR1 is SNHLY and CDR2 FYNNEI.